The 9 T cell receptor beta chains below come from one sample, sequenced in a study of blood T cells in healthy people across ages. It was with a sample-barcoded 5' primer and a J-beta primer mix that a second PCR of roughly 7 to 12 cycles was run. Each CDR3 protein is one row after TCRdb ran MiXCR on the 5' RACE reads. The data hold 700,000 to 900,000 distinct CDR3 sequences, with 20% to 30% observed a single time. These data were also reused for a study on T cells of mothers and their children.

Sequencing input: blood. The receptors originated from a boy younger than 18 in good health.

Many counts were recorded for this clonotype. The chain combines TRBV20-1 with TRBJ2-4, with D hard to call. The CDR3 has 11 amino acids. The V gene lost 0 bases and the J gene lost 7 bases, with 4 bases spanning the gap. Germline values: CDR1 DFQATT, CDR2 SNEGSKA (reference sequence). The chain's CDR3 is CSARDYNIQYF. CDR3 coding DNA: TGCAGTGCTAGAGACTATAACATTCAGTACTTC.

The CDR3 is CASSQIINYEQYF. Here the CDR3 DNA reads TGCGCCAGCAGCCAGATTATAAATTACGAGCAGTACTTC. V usage is TRBV4-1 and J usage is TRBJ2-7; no clear D gene. CDR1 is MGHRA and CDR2 is YSYEKL in the germline V gene. CDR3 length equals 13 residues. Trimming shortened V by 3 bases and J by 4 bases, and 10 bases separated the two germline ends.

In the case of this clonotype: The junction and the germline gene differ at one end; a read error may be behind it. This chain links TRBV3-1 with TRBJ2-2; D might be TRBD2 (5 bases). From germline, CDR1 is LGHDT and CDR2 YNNKEL (reference sequence). The CDR3 length is 14 residues. The CDR3 region has the DNA TGTGCCAGCACCCAACTAGAAAACACCGGGGAGCTGTTTTTT. Translation: CASTQLENTGELFF. Variable domain in full (rest from reference TRBV3-1 and TRBJ2-2): DTAVSQTPKYLVTQMGNDKSIKCEQNLGHDTMYWYKQDSKKFLKIMFSYNNKELIINETVPNRFSPKSPDKAHLNLHINSLELGDSAVYFCASTQLENTGELFFGEGSRLTVL.

The chain joins TRBV7-9 to TRBJ1-1; perhaps TRBD1 as D (6 bases). V lost 5 bases and J 5 bases, leaving 18 bases between the germline ends. The CDR3 runs to 15 residues. In germline, CDR1 is SEHNR, CDR2 FQNEAQ (reference sequence). The CDR3 sequence: CASSLEQGPGTEAFF. DNA of the CDR3: TGTGCCAGCAGCCTAGAACAGGGTCCGGGGACTGAAGCTTTCTTT.

The gene calls are TRBV13 and TRBJ1-1; D remains unclear. Germline V gene lookup returns CDR1 PRHDT and CDR2 FYEKMQ (reference sequence). This CDR3 has 13 amino acids. Deletions cut 5 bases from V and 4 bases from J, with 11 bases between. The CDR3 spells CASSVSRGTEAFF. In DNA form, the CDR3 reads TGTGCCAGCAGCGTCTCCCGGGGCACTGAAGCTTTCTTT.

This chain uses TRBV18 with TRBJ2-7, with D uncertain. Trimming removed 2 bases at V and 10 bases at J, with 18 bases between. Germline assignment: CDR1 KGHSH and CDR2 LQKENI. The CDR3 sequence is 14 residues long. The DNA of the CDR3 is TGTGCCAGCTCACCAATCCCGGCCAAGGGAACCCAGTACTTC. This encodes CASSPIPAKGTQYF.

V usage is TRBV9 and J usage is TRBJ2-5, with D perhaps TRBD2 (5 bases). The DNA end favors TRBJ2-1, so the J call may be wrong. This CDR3 region has 15 residues. Germline V gene lookup returns CDR1 SGDLS and CDR2 YYNGEE. The CDR3 bases are TGTGCCAGCAGCTCAGAGGGCGGTCCCTACAATGAGCAGTTCTTC. Protein: CASSSEGGPYNEQFF.

The chain links TRBV29-1 to TRBJ1-1; D unresolved. The CDR3 spans 11 residues. Germline CDR1 and CDR2: SQVTM and ANQGSEA. Between the trimmed V and J ends, which lost 4 bases and 3 bases, there was a span of 6 bases. The CDR3 protein is CSVAGYTEAFF. The CDR3 DNA is TGCAGCGTTGCAGGTTACACTGAAGCTTTCTTT.

The chain employs TRBV20-1 and TRBJ2-1, with TRBD2 identical over 8 bases. The junction had 12 bases not matched to a gene; V was cut back by 8 bases and J by 6 bases. CDR1 is DFQATT, CDR2 SNEGSKA, per germline (reference sequence). The CDR3 sequence is 14 residues long. The CDR3 nucleotides are TGCAGTACCCAACTAGCGGAGACTTTCAATGAGCAGTTCTTC. Translation gives CSTQLAETFNEQFF.